Below are 10 T cell receptor beta chains sequenced from a single sample in a study of blood T cell repertoires in COVID-19. Sequencing was performed with immunoSEQ multiplex PCR; in TCRdb, only in-frame clones are kept and a portion is missing. The sample has under 200,000 clones, 87% seen once. Sequencing was performed on peripheral blood. All receptors come from a man aged 35-49 years with active or convalescent COVID-19.

The genes are TRBV5-4 and TRBJ2-7; TRBD1 matches 7 bases. V lost 4 bases to trimming and J lost 3 bases; unmatched junction nucleotides: 7. The CDR3 is made up of 14 amino acids. Germline assignment: CDR1 SGHNT and CDR2 YYREEE (reference sequence). DNA for the CDR3: TGTGCCAGCAGCCGGACAGGAATGAACTACGAGCAGTACTTC. Protein: CASSRTGMNYEQYF. Based on the CDR3 plus reference TRBV5-4 and TRBJ2-7, the full variable domain is ETGVTQSPTHLIKTRGQQVTLRCSSQSGHNTVSWYQQALGQGPQFIFQYYREEENGRGNFPPRFSGLQFPNYSSELNVNALELDDSALYLCASSRTGMNYEQYFGPGTRLTVT.

This chain links TRBV19 with TRBJ1-1, with D maybe TRBD1 (6 bases). The CDR3 is 15 residues long. The V end was cut by 4 bases, the J end by 0 bases, with 12 bases between. Germline CDR1 reads LNHDA; CDR2 reads SQIVND (reference sequence). The CDR3 spells CASSKRQDLNTEAFF. Written as DNA, the CDR3 is TGTGCCAGTAGTAAAAGACAGGATTTGAACACTGAAGCTTTCTTT.

This chain's CDR3 is CATSDASRGDTQYF. CDR3 bases: TGTGCCACCAGTGATGCCTCTCGGGGGGATACGCAGTATTTT. The chain links TRBV24-1 to TRBJ2-3; D is possibly TRBD2 (6 bases). The germline CDR1 and CDR2 sequences are KGHDR and SFDVKD. The V end lost 3 bases, the J end lost 6 bases, and 12 bases lay between the germline ends. The CDR3 contains 14 residues.

The CDR3: CASSYTPSYEQYF. In DNA form, the CDR3 reads TGTGCCAGCAGTTACACACCCTCCTACGAGCAGTACTTC. The rearrangement joins TRBV6-2 or TRBV6-3 to TRBJ2-7, with D unclear. CDR1 is MNHEY, CDR2 SVGEGT, per germline. V dropped 2 bases and J dropped 0 bases, with 5 bases sitting between them. The CDR3 totals 13 residues.

V usage is TRBV9 and J usage is TRBJ2-7; TRBD1 matches 10 bases. This CDR3 spans 15 amino acids. Germline-derived CDR1 and CDR2 are SGDLS and YYNGEE. Trimming removed 2 bases from V and 4 bases from J; junction bases left unmatched: 6. The CDR3 DNA sequence: TGTGCCAGCAGCGTCCCCGGACAGGGGGGTTACGAGCAGTACTTC. Its translation: CASSVPGQGGYEQYF.

The chain carries TRBV19 and TRBJ2-1, with 10 nucleotides matching TRBD2. Looked up from germline, CDR1 is LNHDA and CDR2 is SQIVND (reference sequence). This CDR3 is built from 15 residues. V lost 5 bases, J lost 4 bases, and 5 bases stayed unmatched. The CDR3 is CASSLGLAAYNEQFF. The CDR3 bases are TGTGCCAGTAGTCTCGGACTAGCGGCTTACAATGAGCAGTTCTTC.

The CDR3 DNA reads as TGTGCCAGCGGGCTGGGTGAAAAACTGTTTTTT. Its translation: CASGLGEKLFF. The J gene is TRBJ1-4, the V gene TRBV28; no clear D. Trimming left V 8 bases short and J 7 bases short, with 8 bases between. The CDR3 is 11 amino acids. The germline CDR1 and CDR2 sequences are MDHEN and SYDVKM.

The chain couples TRBV9 to TRBJ2-2; no clear D gene. V dropped 4 bases and J dropped 0 bases, with 10 bases sitting between them. Germline CDR1 reads SGDLS; CDR2 reads YYNGEE. CDR3 size: 15 residues. CDR3 nucleotide sequence: TGTGCCAGCAGCCCCCCTTCGGCGAACACCGGGGAGCTGTTTTTT. Translating gives CASSPPSANTGELFF.

The chain couples TRBV18 to TRBJ1-4, with D perhaps matching TRBD1 (5 bases). V lost 5 bases and J 0 bases, leaving 10 bases between the germline ends. The CDR3 length is 15 residues. Germline V CDR1 and CDR2: KGHSH, LQKENI. CDR3 amino acids: CASSTAGTTNEKLFF. CDR3 DNA: TGTGCCAGCTCAACCGCAGGGACAACTAATGAAAAACTGTTTTTT.

CDR3 amino acids: CASSISGGNNEQFF. DNA of the CDR3: TGTGCCAGTAGTATCAGCGGGGGAAACAATGAGCAGTTCTTC. V gene TRBV19 combines with J gene TRBJ2-1, with 8 positions matching TRBD2. In germline, CDR1 is LNHDA, CDR2 SQIVND (reference sequence). V dropped 3 bases and J dropped 5; count of bases not matched to a gene: 3. The CDR3 is made up of 14 amino acids.